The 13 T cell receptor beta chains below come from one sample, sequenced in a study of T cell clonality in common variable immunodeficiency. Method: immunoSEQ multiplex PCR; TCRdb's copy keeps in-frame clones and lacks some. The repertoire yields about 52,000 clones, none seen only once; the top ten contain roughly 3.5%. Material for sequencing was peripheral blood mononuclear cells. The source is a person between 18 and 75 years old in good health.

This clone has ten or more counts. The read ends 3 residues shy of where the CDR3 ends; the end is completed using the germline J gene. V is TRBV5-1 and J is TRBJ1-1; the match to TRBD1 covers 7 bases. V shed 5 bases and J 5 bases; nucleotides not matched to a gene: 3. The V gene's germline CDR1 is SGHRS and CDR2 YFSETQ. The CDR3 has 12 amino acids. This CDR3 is CASRETGTEAFF. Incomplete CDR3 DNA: TGCGCCAGCAGAGAGACAGGGACTGAA. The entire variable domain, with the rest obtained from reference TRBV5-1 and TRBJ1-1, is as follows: KAGVTQTPRYLIKTRGQQVTLSCSPISGHRSVSWYQQTPGQGLQFLFEYFSETQRNKGNFPGRFSGRQFSNSRSEMNVSTLELGDSALYLCASRETGTEAFFGQGTRLTVV.

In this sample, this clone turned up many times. The CDR3 sequence is CASSPRTTITDTQYF. The CDR3 bases that were read are TGTGCCAGCAGCCCGCGGACTACGATCACAGATACG. The V and J genes are TRBV7-9 and TRBJ2-3; a weak D match, TRBD2 (6 bases). The CDR3 goes on 3 residues after the read ends, and that part is filled in from the germline J gene. The V end was cut by 5 bases, the J end by 2 bases, with 14 bases between. Looked up from germline, CDR1 is SEHNR and CDR2 is FQNEAQ (reference sequence). The CDR3 is made up of 15 amino acids. Based on the CDR3 plus reference TRBV7-9 and TRBJ2-3, the full variable domain is DTGVSQNPRHKITKRGQNVTFRCDPISEHNRLYWYRQTLGQGPEFLTYFQNEAQLEKSRLLSDRFSAERPKGSFSTLEIQRTEQGDSAMYLCASSPRTTITDTQYFGPGTRLTVL.

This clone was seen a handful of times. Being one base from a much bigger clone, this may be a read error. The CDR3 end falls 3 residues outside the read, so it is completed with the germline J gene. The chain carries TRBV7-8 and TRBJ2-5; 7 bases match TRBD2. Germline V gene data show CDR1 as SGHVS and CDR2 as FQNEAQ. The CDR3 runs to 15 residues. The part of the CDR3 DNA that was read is TGTGCCAGCAGCTTGGGGCTAGCGGTTCAAGATACC. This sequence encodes CASSLGLAVQDT. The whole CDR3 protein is CASSLGLAVQDTQYF.

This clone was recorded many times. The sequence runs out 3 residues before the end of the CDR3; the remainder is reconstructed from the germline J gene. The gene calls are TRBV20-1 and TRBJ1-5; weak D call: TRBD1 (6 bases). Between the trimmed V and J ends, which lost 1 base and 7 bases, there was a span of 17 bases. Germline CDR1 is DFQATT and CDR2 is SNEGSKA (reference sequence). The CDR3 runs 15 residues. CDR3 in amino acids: CSARGQFGGRQPQHF. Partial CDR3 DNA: TGCAGTGCTAGAGGACAGTTCGGGGGGCGACAGCCC.

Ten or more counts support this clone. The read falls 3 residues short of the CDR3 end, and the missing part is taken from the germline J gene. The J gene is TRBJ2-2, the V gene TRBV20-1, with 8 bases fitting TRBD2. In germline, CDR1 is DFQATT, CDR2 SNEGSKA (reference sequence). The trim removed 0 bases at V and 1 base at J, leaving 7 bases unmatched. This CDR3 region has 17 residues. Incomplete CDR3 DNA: TGCAGTGCTAGAGAGGTAGCTAGCGGGCAGAACACCGGGGAG. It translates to CSAREVASGQNTGE. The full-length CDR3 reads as CSAREVASGQNTGELFF.

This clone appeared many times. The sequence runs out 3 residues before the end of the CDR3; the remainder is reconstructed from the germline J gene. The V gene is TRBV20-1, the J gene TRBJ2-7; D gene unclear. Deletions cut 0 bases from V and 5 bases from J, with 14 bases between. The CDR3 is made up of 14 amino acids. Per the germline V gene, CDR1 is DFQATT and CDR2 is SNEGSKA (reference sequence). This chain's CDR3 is CSARDGRLLDEQYF. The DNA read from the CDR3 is TGCAGTGCTAGAGATGGCAGGCTCTTGGACGAG.

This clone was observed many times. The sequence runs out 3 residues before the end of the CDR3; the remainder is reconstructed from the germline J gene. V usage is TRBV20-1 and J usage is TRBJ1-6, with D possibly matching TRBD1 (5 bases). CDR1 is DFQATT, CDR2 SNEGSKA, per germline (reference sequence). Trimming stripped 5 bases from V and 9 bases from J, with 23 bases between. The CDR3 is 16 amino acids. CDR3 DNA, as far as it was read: TGCAGTGCTCAATCCCCCGCGAGGGCGGGGGGTTCACCC. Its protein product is CSAQSPARAGGSP. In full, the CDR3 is CSAQSPARAGGSPLHF.

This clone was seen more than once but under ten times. The CDR3 sequence is CASSIAQGAYYHGYTF. The part of the CDR3 DNA that was read is TGTGCCAGTAGTATAGCCCAGGGGGCGTATTATCACGGC. J is TRBJ1-2 and V is TRBV19; 8 bases line up with TRBD1. The read ends 3 residues early relative to the CDR3; the germline J gene fills the gap. This CDR3 comprises 16 residues. Germline V lookup: CDR1 LNHDA, CDR2 SQIVND (reference sequence).

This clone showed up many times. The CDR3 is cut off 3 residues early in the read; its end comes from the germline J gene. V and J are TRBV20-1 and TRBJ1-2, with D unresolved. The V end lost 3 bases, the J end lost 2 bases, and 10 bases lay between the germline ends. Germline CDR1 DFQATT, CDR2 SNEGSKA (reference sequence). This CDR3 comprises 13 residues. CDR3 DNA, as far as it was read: TGCAGTGCTAGTTTGGCGGGGAACTATGGC. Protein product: CSASLAGNYG. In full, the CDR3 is CSASLAGNYGYTF.

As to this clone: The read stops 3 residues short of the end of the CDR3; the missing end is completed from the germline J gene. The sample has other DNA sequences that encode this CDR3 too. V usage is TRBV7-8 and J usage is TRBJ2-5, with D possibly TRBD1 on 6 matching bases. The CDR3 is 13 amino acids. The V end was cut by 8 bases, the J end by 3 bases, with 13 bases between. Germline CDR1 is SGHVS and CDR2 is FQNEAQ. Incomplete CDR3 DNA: TGTGCCAGCGGAGGACAGCAGAAAGAGACC. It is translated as CASGGQQKET. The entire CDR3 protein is CASGGQQKETQYF. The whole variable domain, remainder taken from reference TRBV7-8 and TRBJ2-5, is GAGVSQSPRYKVAKRGQDVALRCDPISGHVSLFWYQQALGQGPEFLTYFQNEAQLDKSGLPSDRFFAERPEGSVSTLKIQRTQQEDSAVYLCASGGQQKETQYFGPGTRLLVL.

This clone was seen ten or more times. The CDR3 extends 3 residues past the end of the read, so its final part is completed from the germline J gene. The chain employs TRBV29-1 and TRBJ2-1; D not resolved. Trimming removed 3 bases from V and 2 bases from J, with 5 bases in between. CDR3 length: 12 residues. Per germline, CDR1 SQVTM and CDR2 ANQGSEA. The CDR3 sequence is CSVEAPYNEQFF. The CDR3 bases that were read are TGCAGCGTTGAGGCTCCCTACAATGAG.

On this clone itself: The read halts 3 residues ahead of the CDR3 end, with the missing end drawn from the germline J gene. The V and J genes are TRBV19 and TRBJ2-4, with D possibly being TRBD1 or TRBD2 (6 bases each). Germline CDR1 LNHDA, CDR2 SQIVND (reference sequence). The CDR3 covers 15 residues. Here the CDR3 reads CASSIVEGVYYGQYF. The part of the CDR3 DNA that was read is TGTGCCAGTAGTATAGTGGAGGGGGTCTACTATGGT.

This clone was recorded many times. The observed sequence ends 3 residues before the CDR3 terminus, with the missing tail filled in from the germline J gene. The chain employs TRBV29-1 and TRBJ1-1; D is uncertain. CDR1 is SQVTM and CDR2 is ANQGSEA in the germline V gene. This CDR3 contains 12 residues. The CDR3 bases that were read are TGCAGCGTTGGGCAGGTTTCCTTGGGA. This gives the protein CSVGQVSLG. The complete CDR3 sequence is CSVGQVSLGAFF.